This entry lists 4 T cell receptor beta chains sequenced from one sample in a study of cytomegalovirus exposure and HLA in healthy donors. The repertoire was sequenced with immunoSEQ multiplex PCR; TCRdb's copy has only in-frame clones and lacks some. The sample includes roughly 260,000 clones, roughly 90% of them seen just once. The specimen was PBMCs. Receptors originate from a young woman in good health and CMV-seronegative.

The CDR3, as DNA: TGTGCCAGTGGACTAGCGGGGGGTTCTTCAGATACGCAGTATTTT. It yields the protein CASGLAGGSSDTQYF. The rearrangement joins TRBV27 to TRBJ2-3; 14 bases match TRBD2. The CDR3 runs 15 residues. CDR1 and CDR2 from the germline V gene are MNHEY and SMNVEV (reference sequence). V dropped 9 bases and J dropped 4; count of bases not matched to a gene: 6.

The V and J genes are TRBV19 and TRBJ1-1; 7 nucleotides align to TRBD1. The CDR3 runs to 15 residues. Germline CDR1 reads LNHDA; CDR2 reads SQIVND (reference sequence). The J segment lost 3 bases and the V segment lost 3 bases, leaving 7 bases of the junction unmatched. In nucleotides, the CDR3 is TGTGCCAGTAGTATCGCTCGGGACAGAGACACTGAAGCTTTCTTT. Protein: CASSIARDRDTEAFF.

V gene TRBV5-5 combines with J gene TRBJ2-3, with 11 positions matching TRBD2. V shed 1 base and J 3 bases; nucleotides not matched to a gene: 4. This CDR3 is 16 amino acids long. The germline CDR1 and CDR2 sequences are SGHKS and YYEKEE (reference sequence). DNA for the CDR3: TGTGCCAGCAGCTTGATGCTAGCGGGGGGAACAGATACGCAGTATTTT. Translating it yields CASSLMLAGGTDTQYF.

The rearrangement joins TRBV7-6 to TRBJ2-7, with a possible D match to TRBD1 (5 bases). Germline CDR1 is SGHVS and CDR2 is FNYEAQ. V dropped 4 bases and J dropped 8 bases, with 12 bases sitting between them. This CDR3 is built from 12 residues. The CDR3 coding sequence is TGTGCCAGCAGCTACGACAGTTACAAGCAGTACGTC. Translating it yields CASSYDSYKQYV.